Below are 23 T cell receptor beta chains sequenced from a single sample in a study of tumor and adjacent non-tumor tissue in lung cancer (dated by TCRdb to between 2018 and 2020). RNA was extracted from bulk unsorted tissue and checked for quality with a NanoDrop ND-1000 and an Agilent 2100. To prepare the library, multiplex PCR was applied. The sequencer was an Illumina HiSeq 2500. TCRbeta libraries were built by three rounds of nested PCR using primers (Table S4), following protocols modified from ARM-PCR. TCRdb redid the processing of the public reads, applying fastp at Q25 and MiXCR, and retained in-frame beta chains. Rows matching on CDR3 protein sequence are summarized as one entry with the most common DNA and genes. This sample has roughly 67,000 distinct CDR3 sequences in its table, and just under 60% of those were observed once. 20% of the sample is held by the ten biggest clonotypes. Sequencing was carried out using lung tumor tissue. All receptors come from a man aged 45 to 65 with non-small cell lung cancer.

This clonotype was observed a handful of times. A much larger clone sits a single nucleotide away, making a read error possible. The gene calls are TRBV30 and TRBJ2-1; D call uncertain. V gave up 0 bases and J gave up 6 bases, with 12 bases separating them. CDR3 length equals 14 residues. CDR1 is GTSNPN, CDR2 SVGIG, per germline (reference sequence). For the CDR3, the DNA is TGTGCCTGGAGTGTAAAGCGAATAAGCAATGAGCAGTTCTTC. Its protein is CAWSVKRISNEQFF.

In the case of this clonotype: Germline is not matched at one junction end, which may reflect a read error. The chain carries TRBV11-2 and TRBJ1-1; no clear D gene. CDR3 length equals 13 residues. From germline, CDR1 is SGHAT and CDR2 FQNNGV. The CDR3 region is CANSLTVNTEAFF. The CDR3 nucleotides read TGTGCCAACAGCTTAACGGTGAATACTGAAGCTTTCTTT.

In its sample, this clonotype was seen many times. The chain joins TRBV6-6 to TRBJ1-1, with 10 bases identical to TRBD1. The germline CDR1 and CDR2 sequences are MNHNY and SVGAGI (reference sequence). J gave up 7 bases and V 6 bases, and 5 bases lay outside the gene matches. CDR3 length equals 13 residues. The CDR3 region is CASSRQGAIEAFF. CDR3 nucleotides: TGTGCCAGCAGCAGACAGGGGGCGATTGAAGCTTTCTTT.

Worth noting for this clonotype: One end of the junction is discordant with germline, which a read error may explain. The rearrangement joins TRBV7-9 to TRBJ2-2; D remains unclear. Germline CDR1 reads SEHNR; CDR2 reads FQNEAQ (reference sequence). This CDR3 comprises 12 residues. The CDR3 nucleotides read TGTGCCGGCAGCCAGGCCGCCGGGGAGCTGTTTTTT. This codes for CAGSQAAGELFF. The whole variable domain, filled in from reference TRBV7-9 and TRBJ2-2, reads DTGVSQNPRHKITKRGQNVTFRCDPISEHNRLYWYRQTLGQGPEFLTYFQNEAQLEKSRLLSDRFSAERPKGSFSTLEIQRTEQGDSAMYLCAGSQAAGELFFGEGSRLTVL.

As regards this clonotype: This may arise from a read error, as a much more abundant clone is one base away. J is TRBJ2-1 and V is TRBV6-5; 8 positions agree with TRBD1. The germline V gene has CDR1 MNHEY and CDR2 SVGAGI. V trimming: 10 bases; J trimming: 1 base; junction bases outside the gene matches: 9. The CDR3 consists of 15 residues. The CDR3 here is CANRQQGGSYNEQFF. The CDR3 DNA sequence: TGTGCCAACAGACAACAGGGGGGTTCCTACAATGAGCAGTTCTTC.

Concerning this clonotype itself: Germline and junction disagree at one end, which may indicate a read error. This rearrangement joins TRBV11-3 to TRBJ2-2; a weak D match, TRBD2 (6 bases). The CDR3 spans 15 residues. CDR1 and CDR2 from the germline V gene are SGHNT and YENEEA. The CDR3 sequence is CASSSSGGNPGELFF. CDR3 coding DNA: TGTGCCAGCAGCTCCAGCGGAGGGAATCCCGGGGAGCTATTTTTT.

Details on this clonotype: A much larger clone lies one base from this, so it may be a read error. CDR3 protein: CASSEGSWIAYGHTF. The DNA of the CDR3 is TGTGCCAGCAGTGAAGGGAGTTGGATAGCCTATGGCCACACCTTC. The chain links TRBV6-1 to TRBJ1-2, with D unresolved. Germline assignment: CDR1 MNHNS and CDR2 SASEGT. This CDR3 is 15 amino acids long.

Note on this clonotype: Being one base from a much bigger clone, this may be a read error. This chain joins TRBV19 and TRBJ2-1; possible D gene TRBD1, 6 bases. CDR1 is LNHDA, CDR2 SQIVND, per germline (reference sequence). Trimming cost V 1 base and J 9 bases, with 13 bases left between them. There are 14 residues in the CDR3. The CDR3 DNA sequence: TGTGCCAGTAGTATAGCCGGGACACTTGGTGAGCAGTTCTTC. Amino acids: CASSIAGTLGEQFF. Together with reference TRBV19 and TRBJ2-1, the CDR3 gives the full variable domain: DGGITQSPKYLFRKEGQNVTLSCEQNLNHDAMYWYRQDPGQGLRLIYYSQIVNDFQKGDIAEGYSVSREKKESFPLTVTSAQKNPTAFYLCASSIAGTLGEQFFGPGTRLTVL.

This clonotype was picked up a small number of times. This may come from a read error, since a much larger clone is one base off. The CDR3, as DNA: TGCAGCGATGAAGATTTCGGGGACGGGGAAAAACTGTTTTTT. It specifies CSDEDFGDGEKLFF. This chain connects TRBV29-1 to TRBJ1-4, with D tentatively TRBD1 (5 bases). The CDR3 spans 14 residues. CDR1 is SQVTM, CDR2 ANQGSEA, per germline.

To note about this clonotype: A much larger clone lies one base from this, so it may be a read error. This chain links TRBV28 with TRBJ2-1, with D possibly called TRBD1 or TRBD2 (5 bases each). Deletions cut 6 bases from V and 1 base from J, with 16 bases between. This CDR3 is built from 16 residues. Germline-derived CDR1 and CDR2 are MDHEN and SYDVKM. The CDR3 nucleotides are TGTGCCAGCAGCCCCCCCGGGGCGTTATCCTACAATGAGCAGTTCTTC. As protein: CASSPPGALSYNEQFF.

Only one count was recorded for this clonotype. The CDR3 does not close with the conserved phenylalanine or tryptophan, likely indicating a read error. The chain carries TRBV6-2 or TRBV6-3 and TRBJ1-1; the D gene is possibly TRBD1 (5 bases). The ends were cut back, 7 bases at V and 0 bases at J, with 12 bases in the middle. Germline V gene sequence: CDR1 MNHEY, CDR2 SVGEGT. The CDR3 spans 14 residues. The CDR3 region has the DNA TGTGCCAGCAAACCGGGACGGTTGAACACTGAAGCTTTCATT. As protein: CASKPGRLNTEAFI.

This clonotype occurred many times. The chain uses TRBV5-6 and TRBJ2-7; TRBD1 or TRBD2 may be the D gene (6 bases each). V was pared by 4 bases and J by 7 bases, with 15 bases between. CDR3 length equals 13 residues. CDR1 is SGHDT and CDR2 is YYEEEE in the germline V gene. The CDR3 here is CASSPGARGEQYF. CDR3 nucleotides: TGTGCCAGCAGCCCGGGGGCGAGGGGGGAGCAGTACTTC.

A remark on this clonotype: Sequence at one end of the junction differs from germline and may be a read error. The chain is built from TRBV12-3 or TRBV12-4 and TRBJ1-1; D gene uncertain. CDR3 length: 14 amino acids. The CDR3 sequence is CASSFGGMSAEAFF. The CDR3 nucleotides are TGTGCCAGTAGTTTCGGAGGGATGTCCGCTGAAGCTTTCTTT.

There are many counts of this clonotype. This chain connects TRBV12-3 or TRBV12-4 to TRBJ2-3; D call uncertain. There are 15 residues in the CDR3. V lost 5 bases, J lost 7 bases, and 19 bases lay in between. In DNA, the CDR3 is TGTGCCAGCAGTCTTGACGGTGGCTTGAGAAATACGCAGTATTTT. Encoded protein: CASSLDGGLRNTQYF.

V is TRBV6-5 and J is TRBJ2-3; 9 positions agree with TRBD1. Germline V lookup: CDR1 MNHEY, CDR2 SVGAGI. Unmatched junction bases numbered 28, after V lost 6 bases and J lost 6 bases. The CDR3 is 21 residues long. Here the CDR3 reads CASSLLNSPNRGLGESDTQYF. For the CDR3, the DNA is TGTGCCAGCAGCCTCCTAAACTCACCCAACAGGGGGCTAGGGGAGTCGGATACGCAGTATTTT.

In regard to this clonotype: This likely comes from a read error, as the CDR3 has no conserved phenylalanine or tryptophan at its end. This sequence joins TRBV6-1 and TRBJ2-7; 7 bases map to TRBD1. Trimming cost V 7 bases and J 6 bases; bases outside gene matches: 12. Germline V gene lookup returns CDR1 MNHNS and CDR2 SASEGT. The CDR3 has 14 amino acids. The CDR3 sequence is CASTPGQPSIEQYL. The CDR3 DNA sequence: TGTGCCAGCACCCCGGGACAGCCCTCCATCGAGCAGTACCTC.

Points on this clonotype: Given a much more abundant clone one base away, this may be a read error. The chain combines TRBV5-6 with TRBJ2-7, with a weak D call TRBD1 (6 bases). The CDR3 is 14 amino acids. Germline CDR1 reads SGHDT; CDR2 reads YYEEEE. CDR3 in DNA: TGTACCAGCAGCCCATATACAGGGTACGCCGAGCAGTACTTC. Translation gives CTSSPYTGYAEQYF. The variable domain in full, completed from reference TRBV5-6 and TRBJ2-7, reads DAGVTQSPTHLIKTRGQQVTLRCSPKSGHDTVSWYQQALGQGPQFIFQYYEEEERQRGNFPDRFSGHQFPNYSSELNVNALLLGDSALYLCTSSPYTGYAEQYFGPGTRLTVT.

Worth noting for this clonotype: Without the conserved terminal phenylalanine or tryptophan, this CDR3 likely stems from a read error. It is unclear where the CDR3 begins or ends on the DNA, so no DNA is shown, and the CDR3 is as TCRdb lists it. V is TRBV5-4 and J is TRBJ2-1. The CDR3 spans 15 residues, counting both ends. The V gene's germline CDR1 is SGHNT and CDR2 YYREEE (reference sequence). The CDR3 is CASSLGARSYNEQSI.

This clonotype was seen repeatedly, ten times or more. The CDR3 reads CATSLEVGGYTF. DNA of the CDR3: TGTGCCACCTCACTCGAGGTCGGAGGCTACACCTTC. The chain recombines TRBV28 with TRBJ1-2; D unclear. CDR1 is MDHEN, CDR2 SYDVKM, per germline. V dropped 10 bases and J dropped 8 bases, with 17 bases sitting between them. The CDR3 loop spans 12 amino acids.

In its sample, this clonotype was seen many times. V is TRBV11-2 and J is TRBJ1-1, with a weak D call TRBD1 (5 bases). This CDR3 has 17 amino acids. Germline CDR1 and CDR2: SGHAT and FQNNGV. Trimming took off 1 base at V and 1 base at J, with 16 bases between the two ends. Here the CDR3 reads CASSLGPDGRGNTEAFF. The CDR3 DNA reads TGTGCCAGCAGCTTAGGTCCGGACGGGAGGGGGAACACTGAAGCTTTCTTT.

This clonotype was counted a single time. Given a much more abundant clone one base away, this may be a read error. The chain employs TRBV7-9 and TRBJ1-1; D possibly corresponds to TRBD1 (5 bases). The CDR3 length is 12 residues. The germline V gene encodes CDR1 SEHNR and CDR2 FQNEAQ (reference sequence). CDR3 sequence: CASSDRGGETFF. The CDR3, as DNA: TGTGCCAGCAGCGATCGGGGGGGTGAAACTTTCTTT.

This clonotype was observed many times. V usage is TRBV29-1 and J usage is TRBJ2-1; a possible D gene is TRBD1 (6 bases). Germline-derived CDR1 and CDR2 are SQVTM and ANQGSEA. Trimming cost V 6 bases and J 5 bases, with 17 bases left between them. The CDR3 has 14 residues. CDR3 sequence: CSVLGGPSNNEQFF. CDR3 nucleotides: TGCAGCGTCCTAGGGGGTCCTAGTAACAATGAGCAGTTCTTC.

To note about this clonotype: Compared with germline, one end of the junction differs, possibly owing to a read error. The chain carries TRBV6-1 and TRBJ1-1, with unresolved D. Germline V CDR1 and CDR2: MNHNS, SASEGT. The CDR3 runs 14 residues. In nucleotides, the CDR3 is TGTGTCAGCAGTGGAGTCTTTAGGAACACTGAAGCTTTCTTT. This translates into CVSSGVFRNTEAFF.